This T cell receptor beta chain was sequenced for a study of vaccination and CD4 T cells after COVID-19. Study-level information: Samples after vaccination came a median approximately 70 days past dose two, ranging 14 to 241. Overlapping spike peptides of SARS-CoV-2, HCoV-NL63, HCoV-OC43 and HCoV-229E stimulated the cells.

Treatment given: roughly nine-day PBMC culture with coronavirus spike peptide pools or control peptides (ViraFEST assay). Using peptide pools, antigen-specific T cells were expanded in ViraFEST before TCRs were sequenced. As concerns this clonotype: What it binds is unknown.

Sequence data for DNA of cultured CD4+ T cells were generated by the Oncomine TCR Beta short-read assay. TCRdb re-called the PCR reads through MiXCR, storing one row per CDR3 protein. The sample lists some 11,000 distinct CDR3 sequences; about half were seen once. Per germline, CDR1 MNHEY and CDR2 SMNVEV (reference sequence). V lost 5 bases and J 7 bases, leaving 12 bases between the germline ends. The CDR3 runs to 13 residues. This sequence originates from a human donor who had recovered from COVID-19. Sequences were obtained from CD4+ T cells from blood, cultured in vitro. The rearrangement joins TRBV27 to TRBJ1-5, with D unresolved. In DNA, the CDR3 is TGTGCCAGCAGTAACCAAGACCTACAGCCCCAGCATTTT. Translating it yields CASSNQDLQPQHF.